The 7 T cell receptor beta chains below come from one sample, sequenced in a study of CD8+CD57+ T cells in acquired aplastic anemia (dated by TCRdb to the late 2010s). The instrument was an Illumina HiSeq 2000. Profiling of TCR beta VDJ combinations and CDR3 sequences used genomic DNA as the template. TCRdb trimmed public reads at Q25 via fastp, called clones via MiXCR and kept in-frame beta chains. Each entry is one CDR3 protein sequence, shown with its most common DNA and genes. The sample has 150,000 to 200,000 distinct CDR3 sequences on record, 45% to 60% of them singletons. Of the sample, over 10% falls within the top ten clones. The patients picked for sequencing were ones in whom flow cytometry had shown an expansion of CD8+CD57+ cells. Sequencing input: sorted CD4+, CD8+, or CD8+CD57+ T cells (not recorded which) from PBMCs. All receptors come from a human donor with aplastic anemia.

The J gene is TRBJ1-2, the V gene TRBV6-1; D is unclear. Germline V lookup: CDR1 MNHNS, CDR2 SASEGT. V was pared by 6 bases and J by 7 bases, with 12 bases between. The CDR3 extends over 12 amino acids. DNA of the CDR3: TGTGCCAGCAGAGTAGGACCCCGTGGCTACACCTTC. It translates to CASRVGPRGYTF.

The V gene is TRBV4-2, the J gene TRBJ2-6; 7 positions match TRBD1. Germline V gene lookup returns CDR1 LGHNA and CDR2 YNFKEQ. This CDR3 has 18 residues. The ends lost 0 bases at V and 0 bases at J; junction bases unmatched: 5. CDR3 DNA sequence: TGTGCCAGCAGCCAAGATCCCGCAGGGGGCTCTGGGGCCAACGTCCTGACTTTC. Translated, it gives CASSQDPAGGSGANVLTF.

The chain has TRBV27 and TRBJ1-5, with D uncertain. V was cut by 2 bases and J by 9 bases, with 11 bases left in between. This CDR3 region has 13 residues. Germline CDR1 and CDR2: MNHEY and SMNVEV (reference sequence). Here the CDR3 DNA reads TGTGCCAGCAGTTTAGGACGGCCTTTGCCCCAGCATTTT. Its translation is CASSLGRPLPQHF.

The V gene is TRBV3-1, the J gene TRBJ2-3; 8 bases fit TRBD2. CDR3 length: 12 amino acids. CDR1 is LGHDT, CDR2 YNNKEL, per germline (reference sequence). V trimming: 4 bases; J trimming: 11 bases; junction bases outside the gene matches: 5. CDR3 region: CASSPREGRQYF. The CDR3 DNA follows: TGTGCCAGCAGCCCCCGGGAGGGACGGCAGTATTTT.

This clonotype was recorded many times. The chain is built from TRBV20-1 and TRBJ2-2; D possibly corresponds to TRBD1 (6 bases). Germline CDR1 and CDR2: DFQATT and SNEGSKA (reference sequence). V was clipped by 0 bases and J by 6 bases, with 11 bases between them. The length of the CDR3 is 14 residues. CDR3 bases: TGCAGTGCTAGAGATCTGGGGGCCCCCGGGGAGCTGTTTTTT. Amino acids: CSARDLGAPGELFF.

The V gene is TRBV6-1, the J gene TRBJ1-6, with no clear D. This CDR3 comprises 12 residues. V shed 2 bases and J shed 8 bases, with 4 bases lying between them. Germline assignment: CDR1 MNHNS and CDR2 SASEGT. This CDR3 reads CASSEIDSPLHF. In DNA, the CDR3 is TGTGCCAGCAGTGAAATCGATTCACCCCTCCACTTT.

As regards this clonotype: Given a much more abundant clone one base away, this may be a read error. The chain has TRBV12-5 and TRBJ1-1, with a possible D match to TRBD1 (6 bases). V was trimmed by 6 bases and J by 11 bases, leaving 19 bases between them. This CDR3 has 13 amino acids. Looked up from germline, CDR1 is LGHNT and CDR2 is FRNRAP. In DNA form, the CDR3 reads TGTGCTAGTGGCCCATCCGGAGGGGGGTCTGCTTTCTTT. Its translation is CASGPSGGGSAFF.